Below are 3 T cell receptor beta chains sequenced from a single sample in a study of blood T cells in healthy people across ages. Next came a second PCR, run for roughly 6 to 11 cycles, which used a sample-barcoded 5' primer along with a J-beta primer mix. TCRdb itself ran the 5' RACE reads through MiXCR, one entry per CDR3 protein. The data contain 700,000 to 950,000 distinct CDR3 sequences, 40% to 45% of them singletons. The sample was blood. All receptors come from a woman in her sixties or seventies in good health.

This clonotype was detected only a few times. This chain connects TRBV5-1 to TRBJ2-1; 12 bases map to TRBD2. Trimming cost V 0 bases and J 5 bases; bases outside gene matches: 3. The length of the CDR3 is 16 residues. Germline loops: CDR1 SGHRS, CDR2 YFSETQ. CDR3 nucleotides: TGCGCCAGCAGCTTGGGCGGACTAGCGGGGAACAATGAGCAGTTCTTC. This translates into CASSLGGLAGNNEQFF.

This clonotype was observed a few times. This chain's CDR3 is CASSQEHAQVSYEQYF. The CDR3 DNA is TGCGCCAGCAGCCAAGAGCATGCACAGGTCTCCTACGAGCAGTACTTC. The V call is TRBV4-3, the J call TRBJ2-7; D perhaps matches TRBD1 (5 bases). The CDR3 loop spans 16 amino acids. The germline CDR1 and CDR2 sequences are LGHNA and YSLEER. V lost 0 bases and J 0 bases, leaving 12 bases between the germline ends.

This clonotype was seen only once. The chain employs TRBV7-3 and TRBJ2-3; 9 bases agree with TRBD2. CDR1 and CDR2 from the germline V gene are SGHTA and FQGTGA. The CDR3 sequence is 17 residues long. V was pared by 0 bases and J by 7 bases, with 11 bases of the junction left unmatched. The CDR3 here is CASSLTPSGETSHTQYF. In nucleotides, the CDR3 is TGTGCCAGCAGCTTAACCCCTAGCGGGGAGACTTCCCATACGCAGTATTTT. The complete variable domain, with remaining parts taken from reference TRBV7-3 and TRBJ2-3, reads GAGVSQTPSNKVTEKGKYVELRCDPISGHTALYWYRQSLGQGPEFLIYFQGTGAADDSGLPNDRFFAVRPEGSVSTLKIQRTERGDSAVYLCASSLTPSGETSHTQYFGPGTRLTVL.